This T cell receptor beta chain was profiled in a study of spatial heterogeneity in lung cancer. From the 5' RACE reads, TCRdb called clonotypes with MiXCR, one entry per CDR3 protein. The sample carries approximately 25,000 distinct CDR3 sequences, roughly 6.9% recorded once. This clonotype was counted at least ten times. Germline CDR1 reads SGHRS; CDR2 reads YFSETQ. Unmatched junction bases numbered 6, after V lost 2 bases and J lost 0 bases. The CDR3 is made up of 17 amino acids. Noted time point: sample taken at primary tumor resection. Unsorted whole RNA samples from tumor, nontumor lung or frozen PBMC were sequenced.

This TCR was recovered from a male donor with early-stage non-small cell lung cancer. The material was PBMCs, obtained at surgery. This rearrangement joins TRBV5-1 to TRBJ1-1; TRBD1 agrees at 11 bases. CDR3: CASSFQDRGLLNTEAFF. The CDR3 DNA reads TGCGCCAGCAGCTTTCAGGACAGGGGGCTATTGAACACTGAAGCTTTCTTT.